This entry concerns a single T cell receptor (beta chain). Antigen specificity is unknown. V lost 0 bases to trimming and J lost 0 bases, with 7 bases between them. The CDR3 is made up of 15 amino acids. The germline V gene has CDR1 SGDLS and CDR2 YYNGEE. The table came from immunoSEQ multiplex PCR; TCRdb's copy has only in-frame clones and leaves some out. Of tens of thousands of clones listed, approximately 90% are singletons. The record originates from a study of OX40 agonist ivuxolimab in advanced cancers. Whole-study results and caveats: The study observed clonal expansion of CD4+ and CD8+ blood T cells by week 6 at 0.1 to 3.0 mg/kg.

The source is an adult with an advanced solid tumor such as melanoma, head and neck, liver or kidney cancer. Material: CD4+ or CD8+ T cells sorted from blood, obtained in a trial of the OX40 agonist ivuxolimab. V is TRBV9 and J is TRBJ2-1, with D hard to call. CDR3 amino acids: CASSVGGDSYNEQFF. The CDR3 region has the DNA TGTGCCAGCAGCGTAGGCGGAGACTCCTACAATGAGCAGTTCTTC.